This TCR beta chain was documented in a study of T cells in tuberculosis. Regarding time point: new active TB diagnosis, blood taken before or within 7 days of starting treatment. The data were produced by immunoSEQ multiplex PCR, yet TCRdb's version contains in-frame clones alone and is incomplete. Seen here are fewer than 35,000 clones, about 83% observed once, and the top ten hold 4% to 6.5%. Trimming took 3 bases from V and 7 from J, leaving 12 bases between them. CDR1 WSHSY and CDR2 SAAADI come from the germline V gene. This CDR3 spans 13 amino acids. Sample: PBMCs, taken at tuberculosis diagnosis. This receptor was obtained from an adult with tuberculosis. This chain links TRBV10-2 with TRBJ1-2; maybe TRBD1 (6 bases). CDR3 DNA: TGCGCCAGCAGTGATCGGACAGCGCCTGGCTACACCTTC. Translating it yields CASSDRTAPGYTF.